This T cell receptor beta chain was captured by sequencing in a study of regulatory T cells in long-lasting Graves disease. Whole-study findings and limits: TRBV28, TRBJ1-2 and TRBJ2-5 were favored in persistent disease.

Germline V gives CDR1 MNHEY, CDR2 SVGAGI. Trimming pared 4 bases from V and 2 bases from J, leaving 10 bases between. CDR3 size: 14 residues. The time point was: newly diagnosed GD, antithyroid drugs for less than 3 months. Construction of the TCR library relied on RNA isolated from PBMCs. This clonotype appeared a single time. Antigen: not known. Arm-PCR of CDR3 regions with iRepertoire HTBI primers generated TCR beta libraries. One entry per CDR3 protein, called by TCRdb with MiXCR from the multiplex PCR reads. The sample yields some 240,000 distinct CDR3 sequences, around 20% seen once. The sample also formed part of further work on T cells in Graves' hyperthyroidism and ophthalmopathy. Per that study: Primed by the HTBI set, a first-round RT-PCR was run on the TCR CDR3. Researchers report that a 13 V-J model separated ophthalmopathy from stable hyperthyroidism. The model forecast ophthalmopathy, anticipating it by a median roughly 6.5 months before onset.

The sequence was collected from a young woman with Graves disease. Sequencing was performed on peripheral blood mononuclear cells (PBMCs), taken at new diagnosis, from a patient treated with antithyroid drugs. V is TRBV6-5 and J is TRBJ2-3; D uncertain. Here the CDR3 DNA reads TGTGCCAGCAGTTCCCCCGGAAACACAGATACGCAGTATTTT. This gives the protein CASSSPGNTDTQYF.